These T cell receptor beta chains were read from a single sample in a study of graft-versus-host responses after intestinal transplantation. The antigens of these receptors remain unknown. Method: immunoSEQ multiplex PCR; TCRdb's copy keeps in-frame clones and lacks some. This table has more than 90,000 clones, 85% to 95% appearing once. This sample comprised unstimulated CD8+ T cells sorted from spleen or lymph node cells, obtained before transplant. These receptors all come from a human donor who was the organ donor for an intestinal transplant. Both conserved end residues are part of each CDR3. Fields, in order: V gene, D gene, clone size, J gene, CDR3 protein, CDR3 DNA. A D gene is named only where the DNA matches it firmly. The size entry is marked missing in some rows and otherwise reads once, few, many or a size class.

V gene: TRBV4-1; D gene: .; clone size: .; J gene: TRBJ2-7; CDR3 protein: CASSQGQAGYEQYF; CDR3 DNA: TGCGCCAGCAGCCAAGGTCAGGCTGGCTACGAGCAGTACTTC
V gene: TRBV10-3; D gene: .; clone size: .; J gene: TRBJ1-6; CDR3 protein: CAIGNSPLHF; CDR3 DNA: TGTGCCATCGGGAATTCACCCCTCCACTTT
V gene: TRBV9; D gene: .; clone size: .; J gene: TRBJ2-5; CDR3 protein: CASSVDGLLQETQYF; CDR3 DNA: TGTGCCAGCAGCGTAGACGGCCTCCTCCAAGAGACCCAGTACTTC
V gene: TRBV7-9; D gene: TRBD2; clone size: .; J gene: TRBJ2-5; CDR3 protein: CASTSGLAGGPQETQYF; CDR3 DNA: TGTGCCAGCACTTCGGGACTAGCGGGAGGTCCCCAAGAGACCCAGTACTTC
V gene: TRBV4-2; D gene: .; clone size: .; J gene: TRBJ2-2; CDR3 protein: CASSVRTPNTGELFF; CDR3 DNA: TGTGCCAGCAGCGTCAGGACGCCTAACACCGGGGAGCTGTTTTTT
V gene: TRBV30; D gene: TRBD1; clone size: .; J gene: TRBJ1-2; CDR3 protein: CAWRTGPYGYTF; CDR3 DNA: TGTGCCTGGCGGACAGGGCCCTATGGCTACACCTTC
V gene: TRBV11-2; D gene: .; clone size: .; J gene: TRBJ2-7; CDR3 protein: CASSLVPAIYEQYF; CDR3 DNA: TGTGCCAGCAGCTTAGTGCCAGCTATCTACGAGCAGTACTTC
V gene: TRBV4-1; D gene: .; clone size: .; J gene: TRBJ1-1; CDR3 protein: CASSQAPRGNTEAFF; CDR3 DNA: TGCGCCAGCAGCCAAGCCCCTAGGGGTAACACTGAAGCTTTCTTT
V gene: TRBV29-1; D gene: .; clone size: .; J gene: TRBJ2-3; CDR3 protein: CSVAPSQMSTDTQYF; CDR3 DNA: TGCAGCGTGGCCCCTTCCCAGATGAGCACAGATACGCAGTATTTT
V gene: TRBV19; D gene: .; clone size: .; J gene: TRBJ2-7; CDR3 protein: CASSYQGSYEQYF; CDR3 DNA: TGTGCCAGTAGTTATCAGGGTAGCTACGAGCAGTACTTC
V gene: TRBV30; D gene: .; clone size: .; J gene: TRBJ1-4; CDR3 protein: CASSRGGPPNEKLFF; CDR3 DNA: TGTGCCAGCTCCCGGGGGGGGCCCCCTAATGAAAAACTGTTTTTT
V gene: TRBV27; D gene: .; clone size: few; J gene: TRBJ2-3; CDR3 protein: CASTGGITDTQYF; CDR3 DNA: TGTGCCAGCACGGGCGGAATCACAGATACGCAGTATTTT
V gene: TRBV27; D gene: TRBD1; clone size: .; J gene: TRBJ2-7; CDR3 protein: CASKHRGESSYEQYF; CDR3 DNA: TGTGCCAGCAAACACAGGGGGGAGAGCTCCTACGAGCAGTACTTC
V gene: TRBV27; D gene: TRBD2; clone size: .; J gene: TRBJ2-1; CDR3 protein: CASSLRLAGVYNEQFF; CDR3 DNA: TGTGCCAGCAGTTTACGACTAGCGGGAGTGTACAATGAGCAGTTCTTC
V gene: TRBV6-5; D gene: .; clone size: .; J gene: TRBJ2-1; CDR3 protein: CASSYSLADVNGQFF; CDR3 DNA: TGTGCCAGCAGTTACTCGCTGGCAGACGTTAATGGACAGTTCTTC
V gene: TRBV4-1; D gene: .; clone size: .; J gene: TRBJ1-1; CDR3 protein: CASSLVGRAEAFF; CDR3 DNA: TGCGCCAGCAGCCTGGTAGGTCGCGCTGAAGCTTTCTTT
V gene: TRBV4-1; D gene: .; clone size: .; J gene: TRBJ1-5; CDR3 protein: CASSQVSGQPQHF; CDR3 DNA: TGCGCCAGCAGCCAAGTCTCGGGTCAGCCCCAGCATTTT
V gene: TRBV6-5; D gene: TRBD2; clone size: .; J gene: TRBJ2-2; CDR3 protein: CASRLASTGELFF; CDR3 DNA: TGTGCCAGCCGACTAGCGTCAACCGGGGAGCTGTTTTTT
V gene: TRBV5-8; D gene: .; clone size: .; J gene: TRBJ2-2; CDR3 protein: CASSSTRGRNTGELFF; CDR3 DNA: TGTGCCAGCAGCTCGACCCGAGGACGTAACACCGGGGAGCTGTTTTTT
V gene: TRBV29-1; D gene: .; clone size: .; J gene: TRBJ1-2; CDR3 protein: CSVGTGLREYGYTF; CDR3 DNA: TGCAGCGTGGGGACGGGACTCCGGGAGTATGGCTACACCTTC
V gene: TRBV27; D gene: .; clone size: .; J gene: TRBJ1-2; CDR3 protein: CASSLRGYGYTF; CDR3 DNA: TGTGCCAGCAGTTTAAGGGGGTATGGCTACACCTTC
V gene: TRBV4-1; D gene: TRBD1; clone size: .; J gene: TRBJ1-1; CDR3 protein: CASSHLTGNLPEAFF; CDR3 DNA: TGCGCCAGCAGCCACTTGACAGGGAACTTGCCTGAAGCTTTCTTT
V gene: TRBV7-9; D gene: TRBD2; clone size: .; J gene: TRBJ2-1; CDR3 protein: CASSLRLAGGPSTNEQFF; CDR3 DNA: TGTGCCAGCAGCCTACGACTAGCGGGAGGGCCGAGCACGAATGAGCAGTTCTTC
V gene: TRBV28; D gene: TRBD2; clone size: .; J gene: TRBJ2-3; CDR3 protein: CASSSRTSGRAYPDTQYF; CDR3 DNA: TGTGCCAGCAGTTCCCGGACTAGCGGGAGGGCCTACCCAGATACGCAGTATTTT
V gene: TRBV6-1; D gene: TRBD2; clone size: once; J gene: TRBJ2-5; CDR3 protein: CASSDLAGGAETQYF; CDR3 DNA: TGTGCCAGCAGTGACCTAGCGGGAGGGGCAGAGACCCAGTACTTC
V gene: TRBV5-4; D gene: .; clone size: .; J gene: TRBJ1-2; CDR3 protein: CASSGLDVGGYTF; CDR3 DNA: TGTGCCAGCAGTGGCCTCGACGTCGGCGGCTACACCTTC
V gene: TRBV7-8; D gene: .; clone size: once; J gene: TRBJ1-5; CDR3 protein: CASSLGTDSNQPQHF; CDR3 DNA: TGTGCCAGCAGCTTAGGAACCGATAGCAATCAGCCCCAGCATTTT
V gene: TRBV9; D gene: TRBD2; clone size: .; J gene: TRBJ2-2; CDR3 protein: CASSRIRGSGAGELFF; CDR3 DNA: TGTGCCAGCAGCCGAATTAGAGGGAGCGGGGCCGGGGAGCTGTTTTTT
V gene: TRBV5-1; D gene: TRBD2; clone size: .; J gene: TRBJ2-1; CDR3 protein: CASSSGAGEINEQFF; CDR3 DNA: TGCGCCAGCAGCTCCGGAGCGGGAGAAATCAATGAGCAGTTCTTC
V gene: TRBV10-1; D gene: TRBD1; clone size: once; J gene: TRBJ1-5; CDR3 protein: CASTATEMTGGNQPQHF; CDR3 DNA: TGCGCCAGCACTGCGACAGAAATGACAGGGGGCAATCAGCCCCAGCATTTT
V gene: TRBV2; D gene: .; clone size: .; J gene: TRBJ2-7; CDR3 protein: CASSSDSTSYEQYF; CDR3 DNA: TGTGCCAGCAGCTCGGACAGTACCTCCTACGAGCAGTACTTC
V gene: TRBV4-1; D gene: .; clone size: .; J gene: TRBJ2-2; CDR3 protein: CASNHPTLTGELFF; CDR3 DNA: TGCGCCAGCAACCATCCGACTCTCACCGGGGAGCTGTTTTTT
V gene: TRBV6-1; D gene: .; clone size: .; J gene: TRBJ1-1; CDR3 protein: CASSEASRTWNTEAFF; CDR3 DNA: TGTGCCAGCAGTGAAGCGTCGCGGACGTGGAACACTGAAGCTTTCTTT
V gene: TRBV21-1; D gene: .; clone size: .; J gene: TRBJ2-3; CDR3 protein: CASRAWDCRTDTQYF; CDR3 DNA: TGTGCCAGCAGAGCGTGGGACTGCCGCACAGATACGCAGTATTTT
V gene: TRBV4-1; D gene: .; clone size: .; J gene: TRBJ1-4; CDR3 protein: CASSQLTPGVAGEKLFF; CDR3 DNA: TGCGCCAGCAGCCAGCTTACCCCAGGGGTGGCGGGTGAAAAACTGTTTTTT
V gene: TRBV5-8; D gene: TRBD1; clone size: .; J gene: TRBJ1-5; CDR3 protein: CASSPRGNQPQHF; CDR3 DNA: TGTGCCAGCAGCCCCAGGGGGAATCAGCCCCAGCATTTT
V gene: TRBV5-6; D gene: .; clone size: .; J gene: TRBJ2-1; CDR3 protein: CASSFPGSYNEQFF; CDR3 DNA: TGTGCCAGCAGCTTTCCAGGGTCCTACAATGAGCAGTTCTTC
V gene: TRBV7-6; D gene: .; clone size: .; J gene: TRBJ2-3; CDR3 protein: CASSPLRGIPPDTQYF; CDR3 DNA: TGTGCCAGCAGCCCCCTCCGAGGGATCCCCCCAGATACGCAGTATTTT
V gene: TRBV4-1; D gene: .; clone size: .; J gene: TRBJ2-1; CDR3 protein: CASSQRSPSSYNEQFF; CDR3 DNA: TGCGCCAGCAGCCAAAGAAGCCCCAGCTCCTACAATGAGCAGTTCTTC
V gene: TRBV6-5; D gene: TRBD1; clone size: .; J gene: TRBJ1-1; CDR3 protein: CASSLGDRGPEAFF; CDR3 DNA: TGTGCCAGCAGTTTAGGGGACAGGGGTCCTGAAGCTTTCTTT
V gene: TRBV6-5; D gene: TRBD2; clone size: .; J gene: TRBJ2-5; CDR3 protein: CASSYTSGGQETQYF; CDR3 DNA: TGTGCCAGCAGTTATACTAGCGGGGGCCAAGAGACCCAGTACTTC
V gene: TRBV4-1; D gene: .; clone size: .; J gene: TRBJ2-7; CDR3 protein: CASSQVAGEAYEQYF; CDR3 DNA: TGCGCCAGCAGCCAAGTGGCCGGGGAGGCCTACGAGCAGTACTTC
V gene: TRBV19; D gene: TRBD2; clone size: .; J gene: TRBJ2-3; CDR3 protein: CASSAQAGGPGDTQYF; CDR3 DNA: TGTGCCAGTAGTGCTCAAGCGGGAGGGCCGGGAGATACGCAGTATTTT
V gene: TRBV27; D gene: .; clone size: .; J gene: TRBJ2-7; CDR3 protein: CASSLSDNYEQYF; CDR3 DNA: TGTGCCAGCAGTTTATCGGACAACTACGAGCAGTACTTC
V gene: TRBV23-1; D gene: .; clone size: .; J gene: TRBJ1-4; CDR3 protein: CASSQSGPSTNEKLFF; CDR3 DNA: TGCGCCAGCAGTCAGTCAGGTCCTTCAACTAATGAAAAACTGTTTTTT
V gene: TRBV19; D gene: .; clone size: .; J gene: TRBJ2-2; CDR3 protein: CASIRDTGELFF; CDR3 DNA: TGTGCCAGTATCCGAGACACCGGGGAGCTGTTTTTT
V gene: TRBV23-1; D gene: TRBD2; clone size: .; J gene: TRBJ2-2; CDR3 protein: CASSQSGTSGRGELFF; CDR3 DNA: TGCGCCAGCAGTCAATCGGGGACTAGCGGCCGCGGGGAGCTGTTTTTT
V gene: TRBV11-2; D gene: .; clone size: .; J gene: TRBJ1-1; CDR3 protein: CASSLEGGNAEAFF; CDR3 DNA: TGTGCCAGCAGCTTAGAGGGGGGGAACGCTGAAGCTTTCTTT
V gene: TRBV30; D gene: .; clone size: once; J gene: TRBJ1-1; CDR3 protein: CAWSRDGETEAFF; CDR3 DNA: TGTGCCTGGAGCAGGGACGGAGAAACTGAAGCTTTCTTT
V gene: TRBV27; D gene: .; clone size: .; J gene: TRBJ1-5; CDR3 protein: CASRARGGNQPQHF; CDR3 DNA: TGTGCCAGCAGGGCCCGTGGGGGCAATCAGCCCCAGCATTTT